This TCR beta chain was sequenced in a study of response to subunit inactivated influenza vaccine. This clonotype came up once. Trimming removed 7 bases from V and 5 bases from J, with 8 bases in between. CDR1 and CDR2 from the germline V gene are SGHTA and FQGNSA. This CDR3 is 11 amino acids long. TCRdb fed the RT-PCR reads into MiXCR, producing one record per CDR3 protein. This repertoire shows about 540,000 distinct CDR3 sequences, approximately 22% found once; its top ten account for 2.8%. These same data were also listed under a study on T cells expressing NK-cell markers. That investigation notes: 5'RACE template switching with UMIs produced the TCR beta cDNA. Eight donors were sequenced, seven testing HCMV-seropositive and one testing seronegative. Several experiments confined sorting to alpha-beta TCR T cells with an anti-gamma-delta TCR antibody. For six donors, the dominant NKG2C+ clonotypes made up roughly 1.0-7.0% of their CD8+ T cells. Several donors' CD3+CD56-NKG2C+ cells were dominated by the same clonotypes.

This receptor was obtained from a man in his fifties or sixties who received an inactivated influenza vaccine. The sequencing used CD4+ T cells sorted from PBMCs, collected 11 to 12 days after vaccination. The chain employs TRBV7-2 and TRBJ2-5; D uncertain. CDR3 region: CASTRSETQYF. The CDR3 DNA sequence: TGTGCCAGCACCCGATCGGAGACCCAGTACTTC.